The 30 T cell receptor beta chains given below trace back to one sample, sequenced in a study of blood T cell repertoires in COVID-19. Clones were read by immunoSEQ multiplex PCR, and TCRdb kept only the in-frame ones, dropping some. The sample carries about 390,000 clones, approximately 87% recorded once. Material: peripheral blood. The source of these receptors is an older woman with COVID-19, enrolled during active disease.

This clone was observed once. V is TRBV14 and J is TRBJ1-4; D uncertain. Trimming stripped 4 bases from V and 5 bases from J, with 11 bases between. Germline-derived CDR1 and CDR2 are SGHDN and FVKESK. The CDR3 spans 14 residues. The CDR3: CASSPGVANEKLFF. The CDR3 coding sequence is TGTGCCAGCAGCCCCGGAGTGGCGAATGAAAAACTGTTTTTT.

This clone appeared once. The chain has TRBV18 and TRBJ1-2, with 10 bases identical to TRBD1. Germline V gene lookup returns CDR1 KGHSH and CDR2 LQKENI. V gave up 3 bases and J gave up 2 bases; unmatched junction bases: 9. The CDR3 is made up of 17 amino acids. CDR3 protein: CASSPSVGTGENYGYTF. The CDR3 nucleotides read TGTGCCAGCTCACCGTCTGTTGGGACAGGGGAAAACTATGGCTACACCTTC.

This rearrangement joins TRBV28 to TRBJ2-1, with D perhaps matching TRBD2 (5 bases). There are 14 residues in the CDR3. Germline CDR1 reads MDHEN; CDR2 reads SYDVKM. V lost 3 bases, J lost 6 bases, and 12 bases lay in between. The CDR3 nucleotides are TGTGCCAGCAGTTTCCCCTCCCGGGGCAATGAGCAGTTCTTC. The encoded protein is CASSFPSRGNEQFF.

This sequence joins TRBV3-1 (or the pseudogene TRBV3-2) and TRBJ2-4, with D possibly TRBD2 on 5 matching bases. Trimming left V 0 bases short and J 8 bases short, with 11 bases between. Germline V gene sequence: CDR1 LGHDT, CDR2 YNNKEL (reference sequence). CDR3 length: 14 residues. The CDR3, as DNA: TGTGCCAGCAGCCAAGAGGACTGGCGAGACATTCAGTACTTC. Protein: CASSQEDWRDIQYF.

Written as DNA, the CDR3 is TGCGCCAGCAGCCGACGGGACACAGCCCCGGGAGAGCAGTACTTC. It translates to CASSRRDTAPGEQYF. This chain connects TRBV4-1 to TRBJ2-7; D may be TRBD1 (6 bases). The CDR3 runs 15 residues. Trimming left V 4 bases short and J 7 bases short, with 20 bases between. Germline V gene data show CDR1 as MGHRA and CDR2 as YSYEKL.

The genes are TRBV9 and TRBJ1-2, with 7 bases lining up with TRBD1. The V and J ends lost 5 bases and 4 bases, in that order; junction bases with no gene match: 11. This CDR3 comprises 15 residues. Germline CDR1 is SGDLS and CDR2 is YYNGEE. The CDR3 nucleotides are TGTGCCAGCAGTCGCTTTGAGACAGGGTCCTATGGCTACACCTTC. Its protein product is CASSRFETGSYGYTF.

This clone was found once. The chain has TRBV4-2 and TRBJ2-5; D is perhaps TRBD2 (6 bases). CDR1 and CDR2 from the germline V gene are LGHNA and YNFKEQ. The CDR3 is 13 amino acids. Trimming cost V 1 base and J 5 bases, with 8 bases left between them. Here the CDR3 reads CASSQASGETQYF. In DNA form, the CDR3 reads TGTGCCAGCAGCCAAGCAAGCGGGGAGACCCAGTACTTC.

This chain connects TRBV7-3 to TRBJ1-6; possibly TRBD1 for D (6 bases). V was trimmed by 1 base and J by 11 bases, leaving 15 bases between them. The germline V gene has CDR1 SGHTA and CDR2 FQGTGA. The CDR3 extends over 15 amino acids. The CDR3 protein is CASSLNAGEGAPLHF. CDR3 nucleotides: TGTGCCAGCAGCTTAAATGCCGGGGAGGGGGCACCCCTCCACTTT.

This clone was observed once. The CDR3 DNA reads TGTGCCAGCAGTTACTCGACTCACAATGAAAAACTGTTTTTT. Translation: CASSYSTHNEKLFF. This chain joins TRBV6-6 and TRBJ1-4; D call uncertain. CDR1 MNHNY and CDR2 SVGAGI come from the germline V gene (reference sequence). This CDR3 is built from 14 residues. V dropped 0 bases and J dropped 5 bases, with 7 bases sitting between them.

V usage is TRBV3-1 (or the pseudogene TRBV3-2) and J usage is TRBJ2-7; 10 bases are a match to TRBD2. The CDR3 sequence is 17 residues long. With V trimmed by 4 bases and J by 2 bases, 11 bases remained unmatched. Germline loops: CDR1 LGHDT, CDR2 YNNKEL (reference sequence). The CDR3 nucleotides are TGTGCCAGCAGCCTCAAACCCTCTAGCGGGGGAACCTACGAGCAGTACTTC. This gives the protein CASSLKPSSGGTYEQYF.

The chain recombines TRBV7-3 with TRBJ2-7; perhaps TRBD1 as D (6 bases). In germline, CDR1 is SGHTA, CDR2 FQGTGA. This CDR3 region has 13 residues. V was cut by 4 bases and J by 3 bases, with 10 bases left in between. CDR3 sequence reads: CASSSTGDYEQYF. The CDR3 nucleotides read TGTGCCAGCAGCTCGACAGGCGACTACGAGCAGTACTTC.

This CDR3 is CASSLAGGYEQYF. Written as DNA, the CDR3 is TGTGCCAGTAGCCTAGCGGGGGGCTACGAGCAGTACTTC. This chain connects TRBV19 to TRBJ2-7; the match to TRBD2 covers 11 bases. Germline V gene data show CDR1 as LNHDA and CDR2 as SQIVND (reference sequence). This CDR3 is 13 amino acids long. Trimming at V came to 6 bases and at J to 3 bases, leaving 1 base not matched to a gene.

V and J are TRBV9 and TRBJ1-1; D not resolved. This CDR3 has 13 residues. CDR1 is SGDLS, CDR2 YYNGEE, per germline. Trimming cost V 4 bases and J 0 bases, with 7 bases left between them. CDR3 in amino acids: CASSLNMNTEAFF. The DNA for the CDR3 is TGTGCCAGCAGCCTGAACATGAACACTGAAGCTTTCTTT.

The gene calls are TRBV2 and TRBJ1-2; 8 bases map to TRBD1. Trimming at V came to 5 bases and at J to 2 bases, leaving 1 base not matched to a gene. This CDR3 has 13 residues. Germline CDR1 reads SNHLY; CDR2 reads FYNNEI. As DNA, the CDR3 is TGTGCCAGCAGTCGACAGGGGAACTATGGCTACACCTTC. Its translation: CASSRQGNYGYTF.

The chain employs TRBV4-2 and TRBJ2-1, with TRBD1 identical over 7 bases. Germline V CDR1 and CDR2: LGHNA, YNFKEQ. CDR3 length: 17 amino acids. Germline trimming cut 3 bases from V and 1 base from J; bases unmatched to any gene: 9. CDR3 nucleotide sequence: TGTGCCAGCAGCCAGGGGATCGGACAGGCTTCCTACAATGAGCAGTTCTTC. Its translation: CASSQGIGQASYNEQFF.

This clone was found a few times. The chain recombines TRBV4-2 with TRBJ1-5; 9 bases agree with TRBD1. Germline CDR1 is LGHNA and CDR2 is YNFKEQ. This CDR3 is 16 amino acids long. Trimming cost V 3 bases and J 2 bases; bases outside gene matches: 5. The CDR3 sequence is CASSQGQGRRNQPQHF. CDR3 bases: TGTGCCAGCAGCCAGGGACAGGGTCGGCGCAATCAGCCCCAGCATTTT.

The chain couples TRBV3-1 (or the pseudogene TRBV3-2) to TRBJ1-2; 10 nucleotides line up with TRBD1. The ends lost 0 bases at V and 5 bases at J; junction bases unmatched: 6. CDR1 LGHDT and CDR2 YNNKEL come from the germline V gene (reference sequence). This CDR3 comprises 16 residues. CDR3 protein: CASSQDWTGGYYGYTF. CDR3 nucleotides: TGTGCCAGCAGCCAAGATTGGACAGGGGGATATTATGGCTACACCTTC.

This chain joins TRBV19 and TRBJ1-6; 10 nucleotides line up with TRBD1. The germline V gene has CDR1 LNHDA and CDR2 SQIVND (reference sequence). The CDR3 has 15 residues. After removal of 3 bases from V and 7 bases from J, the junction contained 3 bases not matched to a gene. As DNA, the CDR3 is TGTGCCAGTAGTATGACAGGGGGCAGGAATTCACCCCTCCACTTT. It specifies CASSMTGGRNSPLHF.

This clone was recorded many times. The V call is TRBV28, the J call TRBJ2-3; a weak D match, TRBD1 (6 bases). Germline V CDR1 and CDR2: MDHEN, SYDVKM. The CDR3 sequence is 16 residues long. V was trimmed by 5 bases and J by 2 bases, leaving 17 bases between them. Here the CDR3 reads CASSTPWGRDTDTQYF. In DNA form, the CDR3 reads TGTGCCAGCAGTACCCCATGGGGGCGAGACACAGATACGCAGTATTTT.

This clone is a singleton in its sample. The CDR3 spells CASNPPGTGGYEQYF. In DNA, the CDR3 is TGTGCCAGCAATCCCCCCGGGACAGGGGGCTACGAGCAGTACTTC. The J gene is TRBJ2-7, the V gene TRBV28; 11 nucleotides match TRBD1. This CDR3 has 15 residues. V shed 7 bases, J shed 3 bases, and the junction held 8 bases outside the gene matches. Germline-derived CDR1 and CDR2 are MDHEN and SYDVKM.

CDR3 sequence: CASSRSRSDTQYF. DNA of the CDR3: TGTGCCAGCAGCCGATCCCGGTCAGATACGCAGTATTTT. The chain joins TRBV3-1 (or the pseudogene TRBV3-2) to TRBJ2-3, with D uncertain. The germline V gene encodes CDR1 LGHDT and CDR2 YNNKEL (reference sequence). This CDR3 is built from 13 residues. V was pared by 4 bases and J by 4 bases, with 9 bases between.

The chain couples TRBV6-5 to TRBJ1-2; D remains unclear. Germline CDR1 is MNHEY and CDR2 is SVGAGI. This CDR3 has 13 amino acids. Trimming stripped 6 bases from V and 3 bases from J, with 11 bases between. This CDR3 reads CASSIGSYYGYTF. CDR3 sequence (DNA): TGTGCCAGCAGCATAGGGAGCTACTATGGCTACACCTTC.

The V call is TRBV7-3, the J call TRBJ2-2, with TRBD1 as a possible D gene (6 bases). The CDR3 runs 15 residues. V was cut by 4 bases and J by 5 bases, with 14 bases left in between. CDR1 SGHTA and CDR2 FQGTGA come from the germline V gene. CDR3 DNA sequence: TGTGCCAGCAGCTCTACGGGACACCCAACCGGGGAGCTGTTTTTT. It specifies CASSSTGHPTGELFF.

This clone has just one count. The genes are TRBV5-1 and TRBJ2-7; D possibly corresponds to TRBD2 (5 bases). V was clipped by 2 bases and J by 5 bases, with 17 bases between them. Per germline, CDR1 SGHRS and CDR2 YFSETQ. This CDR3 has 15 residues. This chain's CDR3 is CASSLDGVGENEQYF. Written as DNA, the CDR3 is TGCGCCAGCAGCTTAGACGGAGTTGGGGAGAACGAGCAGTACTTC.

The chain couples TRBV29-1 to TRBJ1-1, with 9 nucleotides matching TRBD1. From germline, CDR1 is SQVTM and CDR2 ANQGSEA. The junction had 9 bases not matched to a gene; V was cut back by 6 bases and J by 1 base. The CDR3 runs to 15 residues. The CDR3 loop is CSVETGTGRNTEAFF. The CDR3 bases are TGCAGCGTGGAAACCGGGACAGGGAGGAACACTGAAGCTTTCTTT.

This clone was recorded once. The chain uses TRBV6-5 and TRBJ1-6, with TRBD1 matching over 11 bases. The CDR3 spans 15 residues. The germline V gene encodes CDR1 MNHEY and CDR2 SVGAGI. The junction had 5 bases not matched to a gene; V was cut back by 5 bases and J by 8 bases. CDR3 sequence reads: CASSLGDRGDSPLHF. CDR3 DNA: TGTGCCAGCAGTCTGGGGGACAGGGGGGATTCACCCCTCCACTTT.

The CDR3 spells CASRGTIVILDEQFF. The CDR3 DNA is TGTGCCAGCAGAGGGACTATTGTAATTTTGGATGAGCAGTTCTTC. The rearrangement uses TRBV6-5 and TRBJ2-1; 7 bases map to TRBD2. V gave up 6 bases and J gave up 8 bases; unmatched junction bases: 13. This CDR3 is 15 amino acids long. Germline V gene sequence: CDR1 MNHEY, CDR2 SVGAGI.

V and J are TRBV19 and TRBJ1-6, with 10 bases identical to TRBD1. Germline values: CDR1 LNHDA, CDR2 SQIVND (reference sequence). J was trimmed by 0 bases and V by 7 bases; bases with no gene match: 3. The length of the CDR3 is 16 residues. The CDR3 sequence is CASIRTGGSYNSPLHF. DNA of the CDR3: TGTGCCAGTATCCGGACAGGGGGCTCCTATAATTCACCCCTCCACTTT.

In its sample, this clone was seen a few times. The CDR3 spells CASNLQGSYNEQFF. For the CDR3, the DNA is TGTGCCAGCAACCTACAGGGCTCCTACAATGAGCAGTTCTTC. The chain has TRBV28 and TRBJ2-1; D might be TRBD1 (6 bases). V was cut by 7 bases and J by 0 bases, with 10 bases left in between. Germline loops: CDR1 MDHEN, CDR2 SYDVKM. The CDR3 runs 14 residues.

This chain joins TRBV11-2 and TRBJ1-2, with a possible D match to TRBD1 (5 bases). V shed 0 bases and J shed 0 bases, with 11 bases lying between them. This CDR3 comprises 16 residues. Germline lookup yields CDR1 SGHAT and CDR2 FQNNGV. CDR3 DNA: TGTGCCAGCAGCTTAGATGGGGCCAGGACTAACTATGGCTACACCTTC. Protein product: CASSLDGARTNYGYTF.